Listed here are 27 T cell receptor beta chains from one sample, sequenced in a study of blood T cells in healthy people across ages. The authors ran a second PCR of about 6 to 11 cycles using a sample-barcoded 5' primer and a J-beta primer mix. Via MiXCR, TCRdb re-called the 5' RACE reads, giving one row per CDR3 protein. The top ten clones hold 10% of a sample with approximately 960,000 distinct CDR3 sequences, 29% of them seen once. These data are also associated with another study on T cells of mothers and their children.

Sequencing input: blood. The source is a middle-aged woman in good health.

This clonotype was found a few times. The chain employs TRBV20-1 and TRBJ1-5; D possibly corresponds to TRBD1 (5 bases). The CDR3 contains 14 residues. Germline V CDR1 and CDR2: DFQATT, SNEGSKA (reference sequence). With 6 bases removed from V and 5 bases from J, the gap between germline ends came to 17 bases. The CDR3 region has the DNA TGCAGTGCGGGGGTCCACAGGTATGATCAGCCCCAGCATTTT. This sequence encodes CSAGVHRYDQPQHF.

The chain recombines TRBV6-5 with TRBJ2-5, with 7 bases aligning to TRBD2. There are 15 residues in the CDR3. Losses at the gene ends were 6 bases for V and 2 bases for J; bases not matched to a gene: 9. CDR1 is MNHEY and CDR2 is SVGAGI in the germline V gene. CDR3 region: CASRGMGGGQETQYF. CDR3 nucleotides: TGTGCCAGCAGGGGGATGGGCGGGGGACAAGAGACCCAGTACTTC.

A few counts support this clonotype. The genes are TRBV18 and TRBJ1-1; D not resolved. Germline CDR1 is KGHSH and CDR2 is LQKENI. The V end lost 3 bases, the J end lost 2 bases, and 7 bases lay between the germline ends. This CDR3 is built from 13 residues. The CDR3 DNA is TGTGCCAGCTCACCGGTGCCCAACACTGAAGCTTTCTTT. Protein sequence: CASSPVPNTEAFF.

This clonotype was detected ten times or more. The chain links TRBV5-1 to TRBJ2-3; 7 bases are shared with TRBD2. V lost 4 bases, J lost 6 bases, and 20 bases stayed unmatched. CDR3 length equals 18 residues. Germline loops: CDR1 SGHRS, CDR2 YFSETQ. The CDR3 loop is CASSRTITRDYATDTQYF. CDR3 coding DNA: TGCGCCAGCAGCAGGACAATCACCCGGGACTACGCGACCGATACGCAGTATTTT.

This clonotype was observed many times. The V call is TRBV29-1, the J call TRBJ2-7; D is unresolved. V lost 5 bases and J lost 4, with 9 bases in between. The germline CDR1 and CDR2 sequences are SQVTM and ANQGSEA. CDR3 length: 11 amino acids. CDR3 amino acids: CSVTNGYEQYF. The CDR3 nucleotides read TGCAGCGTTACCAACGGGTACGAGCAGTACTTC.

This clonotype has a count of ten or more. This chain connects TRBV20-1 to TRBJ1-1, with D tentatively TRBD1 (5 bases). Trimming removed 0 bases from V and 6 bases from J, with 14 bases in between. Germline CDR1 and CDR2: DFQATT and SNEGSKA (reference sequence). The length of the CDR3 is 14 residues. CDR3 sequence reads: CSARDRGLFPEAFF. CDR3 bases: TGCAGTGCTAGAGATAGGGGCCTTTTCCCTGAAGCTTTCTTT.

The chain employs TRBV29-1 and TRBJ2-2, with D perhaps matching TRBD1 (6 bases). From germline, CDR1 is SQVTM and CDR2 ANQGSEA. V gave up 6 bases and J gave up 1 base, with 9 bases separating them. This CDR3 has 13 amino acids. CDR3 sequence (DNA): TGCAGCGTGCCGGGACAGAACACCGGGGAGCTGTTTTTT. This sequence encodes CSVPGQNTGELFF.

V usage is TRBV27 and J usage is TRBJ1-4; a possible D gene is TRBD1 (5 bases). The V gene lost 4 bases and the J gene lost 0 bases, with 9 bases spanning the gap. Germline assignment: CDR1 MNHEY and CDR2 SMNVEV (reference sequence). This CDR3 is 15 amino acids long. CDR3: CASSWGHSTNEKLFF. DNA for the CDR3: TGTGCCAGCAGTTGGGGCCACTCAACTAATGAAAAACTGTTTTTT.

This clonotype has only a few counts. CDR3 protein: CSATTPRGNQPQHF. In DNA, the CDR3 is TGCAGTGCTACTACCCCACGAGGCAATCAGCCCCAGCATTTT. This sequence joins TRBV20-1 and TRBJ1-5; unclear D gene. Looked up from germline, CDR1 is DFQATT and CDR2 is SNEGSKA (reference sequence). Trimming shortened V by 4 bases and J by 2 bases, and 12 bases separated the two germline ends. The CDR3 extends over 14 amino acids.

The rearrangement joins TRBV5-6 to TRBJ1-1; D is ambiguous. The V end was cut by 3 bases, the J end by 6 bases, with 9 bases between. The CDR3 covers 12 residues. The V gene's germline CDR1 is SGHDT and CDR2 YYEEEE. The CDR3 spells CASSSRYAEAFF. The CDR3 bases are TGTGCCAGCAGCTCCCGTTACGCTGAAGCTTTCTTT.

This chain uses TRBV6-5 with TRBJ1-1; D is perhaps TRBD1 (5 bases). V lost 2 bases, J lost 2 bases, and 15 bases lay in between. This CDR3 region has 16 residues. The germline CDR1 and CDR2 sequences are MNHEY and SVGAGI. CDR3 loop: CASSYSQGWGNTEAFF. CDR3 coding DNA: TGTGCCAGCAGTTACAGCCAGGGATGGGGAAACACTGAAGCTTTCTTT.

The chain uses TRBV28 and TRBJ1-6, with D tentatively TRBD1 (6 bases). Germline values: CDR1 MDHEN, CDR2 SYDVKM. The CDR3 spans 15 residues. V lost 5 bases, J lost 9 bases, and 17 bases lay in between. The CDR3 DNA reads TGTGCCAGCAGTAGCCAGGGGTGGTGGGGTTCACCCCTCCACTTT. It codes for CASSSQGWWGSPLHF.

This clonotype was detected ten times or more. This chain uses TRBV7-8 with TRBJ2-5; D could derive from TRBD1 or TRBD2 (5 bases each). The V and J ends lost 5 bases and 4 bases respectively, with 20 bases between them. This CDR3 has 16 amino acids. Germline V CDR1 and CDR2: SGHVS, FQNEAQ. This CDR3 is CASSPPRRMRGETQYF. The CDR3 bases are TGTGCCAGCAGCCCACCCAGAAGGATGAGGGGAGAGACCCAGTACTTC.

This clonotype has just a few counts. The chain combines TRBV20-1 with TRBJ2-7; the match to TRBD2 covers 11 bases. Germline CDR1 reads DFQATT; CDR2 reads SNEGSKA (reference sequence). Unmatched junction bases numbered 6, after V lost 1 base and J lost 1 base. There are 16 residues in the CDR3. Here the CDR3 reads CSARGSGGAHSYEQYF. The CDR3 bases are TGCAGTGCTAGAGGTAGCGGGGGGGCCCATTCCTACGAGCAGTACTTC.

Concerning this clonotype itself: Possible read error: a much larger clone is one base away. The CDR3 DNA is TGCAGTGCTAGAGATCTCTTCAATGAGCAGTTCTTC. Protein product: CSARDLFNEQFF. V usage is TRBV20-1 and J usage is TRBJ2-1; no firm D call. CDR1 and CDR2 (germline): DFQATT, SNEGSKA (reference sequence). The V gene lost 0 bases and the J gene lost 6 bases, with 6 bases spanning the gap. The CDR3 has 12 amino acids.

The chain joins TRBV4-1 to TRBJ2-1; 13 bases fit TRBD2. The junction had 4 bases not matched to a gene; V was cut back by 3 bases and J by 5 bases. Looked up from germline, CDR1 is MGHRA and CDR2 is YSYEKL. CDR3 size: 16 residues. The CDR3 region is CASSHELAGGDNEQFF. The CDR3 DNA follows: TGCGCCAGCAGCCATGAACTAGCGGGGGGGGACAATGAGCAGTTCTTC.

The gene calls are TRBV12-3 or TRBV12-4 and TRBJ1-2; D is unresolved. This CDR3 has 13 residues. The V end was cut by 5 bases, the J end by 8 bases, with 15 bases between. CDR3: CASSPSHKGGYTF. CDR3 nucleotide sequence: TGTGCCAGCAGTCCGTCTCATAAAGGAGGCTACACCTTC.

The CDR3 region has the DNA TGTGCCAGCAGTGAAGCACGGTCAAACGGGGCCACTGAAGCTTTCTTT. Amino acids: CASSEARSNGATEAFF. This chain connects TRBV6-1 to TRBJ1-1; possibly TRBD1 for D (5 bases). V was clipped by 0 bases and J by 4 bases, with 15 bases between them. CDR1 is MNHNS and CDR2 is SASEGT in the germline V gene. There are 16 residues in the CDR3.

This sequence joins TRBV4-2 and TRBJ2-7, with D possibly being TRBD1 (6 bases). The CDR3 runs to 19 residues. V was shortened by 0 bases and J by 0 bases, with 21 bases between the two germline ends. Germline CDR1 and CDR2: LGHNA and YNFKEQ. In nucleotides, the CDR3 is TGTGCCAGCAGCCAAGATTTCACGGCAGGGGTGGGCCTCTCCTACGAGCAGTACTTC. It translates to CASSQDFTAGVGLSYEQYF.

Only a few counts were recorded for this clonotype. The V gene is TRBV9, the J gene TRBJ1-6; the match to TRBD1 covers 8 bases. Germline V gene sequence: CDR1 SGDLS, CDR2 YYNGEE. Trimming removed 2 bases from V and 2 bases from J; junction bases left unmatched: 0. The CDR3 spans 15 residues. The CDR3 is CASSVTGAYNSPLHF. In DNA form, the CDR3 reads TGTGCCAGCAGCGTGACAGGGGCCTATAATTCACCCCTCCACTTT. Full variable domain (rest looked up from reference TRBV9 and TRBJ1-6): DSGVTQTPKHLITATGQRVTLRCSPRSGDLSVYWYQQSLDQGLQFLIQYYNGEERAKGNILERFSAQQFPDLHSELNLSSLELGDSALYFCASSVTGAYNSPLHFGNGTRLTVT.

This chain links TRBV6-2 or TRBV6-3 with TRBJ1-2; the D gene is possibly TRBD1 (5 bases). V lost 6 bases and J 13 bases, leaving 18 bases between the germline ends. Germline-derived CDR1 and CDR2 are MNHEY and SVGEGT. The CDR3 covers 12 residues. The CDR3 DNA is TGTGCCAGCAGCTCTCCCCGTCAGGGAGCCACCTTC. It is translated as CASSSPRQGATF.

The chain has TRBV12-3 or TRBV12-4 and TRBJ1-2, with TRBD1 as a possible D gene (6 bases). Trimming stripped 3 bases from V and 0 bases from J, with 14 bases between. The CDR3 sequence is 16 residues long. CDR3: CASSFDGTFTNYGYTF. The CDR3 region has the DNA TGTGCCAGCAGTTTTGACGGGACATTCACTAACTATGGCTACACCTTC.

The chain couples TRBV30 to TRBJ2-2; D gene uncertain. The CDR3 spans 13 residues. V lost 0 bases and J lost 0, with 2 bases in between. Looked up from germline, CDR1 is GTSNPN and CDR2 is SVGIG (reference sequence). CDR3 sequence (DNA): TGTGCCTGGAGTGTAACGAACACCGGGGAGCTGTTTTTT. Protein sequence: CAWSVTNTGELFF.

The V and J genes are TRBV7-7 and TRBJ2-1, with a possible D match to TRBD2 (7 bases). The CDR3 sequence is 15 residues long. CDR1 and CDR2 from the germline V gene are SSHAT and FNYEAQ (reference sequence). CDR3 bases: TGTGCTAGCTCTTCCACCAGCGGGACATTCGGGGAGCAGTTCTTC. Its protein is CASSSTSGTFGEQFF.

The V call is TRBV6-6, the J call TRBJ1-1; TRBD1 might be the D (5 bases). The CDR3 extends over 12 amino acids. The germline V and J ends were trimmed by 8 bases and 4 bases, with 11 bases remaining between them. The germline CDR1 and CDR2 sequences are MNHNY and SVGAGI (reference sequence). CDR3 bases: TGTGCCAGCTCAGGGTTGAGCACTGAAGCTTTCTTT. It specifies CASSGLSTEAFF.

The rearrangement uses TRBV5-1 and TRBJ2-7, with D possibly TRBD1 on 6 matching bases. Per the germline V gene, CDR1 is SGHRS and CDR2 is YFSETQ. V was trimmed by 4 bases and J by 4 bases, leaving 21 bases between them. The CDR3 contains 16 residues. CDR3 sequence reads: CASSNNDRTHQYEQYF. CDR3 nucleotide sequence: TGCGCCAGCAGCAACAATGACAGGACCCACCAGTACGAGCAGTACTTC.

This clonotype has a single count. V gene TRBV12-3 or TRBV12-4 combines with J gene TRBJ1-6; tentative D call: TRBD1 (6 bases). The ends were cut back, 2 bases at V and 4 bases at J, with 21 bases in the middle. The CDR3 is 19 amino acids. CDR3 protein: CASSLLTGWGGKYNSPLHF. The DNA of the CDR3 is TGTGCCAGCAGTTTACTCACAGGGTGGGGCGGGAAGTATAATTCACCCCTCCACTTT.